This entry lists 25 T cell receptor beta chains sequenced from one sample in a study of blood T cell repertoires in COVID-19. Here immunoSEQ multiplex PCR was the method, and the copy in TCRdb shows in-frame clones only, minus some. The table includes approximately 200,000 clones, roughly 87% detected once. The sequencing sample was made of PBMCs or T cells enriched from blood (not recorded which). All receptors come from a man aged 25 to 40 who had recovered from COVID-19.

This clone has more than one count but fewer than ten. Additional DNA sequences in this sample encode the identical CDR3. The chain has TRBV19 and TRBJ2-1; the D is unclear. In germline, CDR1 is LNHDA, CDR2 SQIVND (reference sequence). V dropped 1 base and J dropped 6 bases, with 4 bases sitting between them. The CDR3 consists of 12 residues. The CDR3, as DNA: TGTGCCAGTAGTATAGGCGTCAATGAGCAGTTCTTC. It yields the protein CASSIGVNEQFF.

V and J are TRBV3-1 (or the pseudogene TRBV3-2) and TRBJ1-1; D unclear. The ends were cut back, 3 bases at V and 4 bases at J, with 15 bases in the middle. The V gene's germline CDR1 is LGHDT and CDR2 YNNKEL (reference sequence). The CDR3 runs to 15 residues. The CDR3 nucleotides read TGTGCCAGCAGCCAGGACCGGGGTTGGAGCACTGAAGCTTTCTTT. Protein product: CASSQDRGWSTEAFF.

V gene TRBV4-2 combines with J gene TRBJ2-2; D possibly corresponds to TRBD1 (5 bases). V lost 0 bases, J lost 4 bases, and 9 bases lay in between. Germline V gives CDR1 LGHNA, CDR2 YNFKEQ. The CDR3 is made up of 15 amino acids. CDR3 in DNA: TGTGCCAGCAGCCAAGAGGCAGGGCCCACCGGGGAGCTGTTTTTT. It encodes CASSQEAGPTGELFF.

The chain couples TRBV5-1 to TRBJ2-7; 10 nucleotides line up with TRBD1. Germline CDR1 is SGHRS and CDR2 is YFSETQ. The CDR3 has 16 residues. Losses at the gene ends were 0 bases for V and 5 bases for J; bases not matched to a gene: 8. Written as DNA, the CDR3 is TGCGCCAGCAGCTTGGACATGACAGGGGGCGCCAACGAGCAGTACTTC. Encoded protein: CASSLDMTGGANEQYF. The full variable domain, completed using reference TRBV5-1 and TRBJ2-7, is KAGVTQTPRYLIKTRGQQVTLSCSPISGHRSVSWYQQTPGQGLQFLFEYFSETQRNKGNFPGRFSGRQFSNSRSEMNVSTLELGDSALYLCASSLDMTGGANEQYFGPGTRLTVT.

This rearrangement joins TRBV5-6 to TRBJ1-6; 10 bases map to TRBD1. The CDR3 covers 17 residues. The germline gives CDR1 SGHDT, CDR2 YYEEEE. The J segment lost 0 bases and the V segment lost 4 bases, leaving 4 bases of the junction unmatched. Here the CDR3 DNA reads TGTGCCAGCAGCGGGGACAGGGGTAGCTCCTATAATTCACCCCTCCACTTT. Protein sequence: CASSGDRGSSYNSPLHF.

The chain recombines TRBV14 with TRBJ2-2; TRBD2 agrees at 15 bases. The germline V gene has CDR1 SGHDN and CDR2 FVKESK. This CDR3 region has 17 residues. The ends lost 7 bases at V and 5 bases at J; junction bases unmatched: 8. In nucleotides, the CDR3 is TGTGCCAGCAATTCGGGACTAGCGGGAGGACGGACCGGGGAGCTGTTTTTT. It is translated as CASNSGLAGGRTGELFF.

The chain is built from TRBV30 and TRBJ1-2; 8 nucleotides match TRBD1. The germline V gene encodes CDR1 GTSNPN and CDR2 SVGIG (reference sequence). After removal of 4 bases from V and 4 bases from J, the junction contained 5 bases not matched to a gene. The CDR3 has 13 amino acids. The chain's CDR3 is CAWIGQGGYGYTF. CDR3 sequence (DNA): TGTGCCTGGATAGGACAGGGCGGCTATGGCTACACCTTC. The full variable domain, completed using reference TRBV30 and TRBJ1-2, is SQTIHQWPATLVQPVGSPLSLECTVEGTSNPNLYWYRQAAGRGLQLLFYSVGIGQISSEVPQNLSASRPQDRQFILSSKKLLLSDSGFYLCAWIGQGGYGYTFGSGTRLTVV.

The rearrangement uses TRBV9 and TRBJ2-1; 13 bases agree with TRBD2. Germline trimming cut 4 bases from V and 2 bases from J; bases unmatched to any gene: 3. This CDR3 contains 16 residues. Germline V gene sequence: CDR1 SGDLS, CDR2 YYNGEE. The DNA for the CDR3 is TGTGCCAGCAGCCTACTAGCGGGGGGGCCCTACAATGAGCAGTTCTTC. Its translation is CASSLLAGGPYNEQFF.

This clone came up a few times. V and J are TRBV18 and TRBJ1-1; D is possibly TRBD1 (5 bases). The CDR3 sequence is 13 residues long. V lost 6 bases and J lost 2, with 10 bases in between. In germline, CDR1 is KGHSH, CDR2 LQKENI. CDR3: CASSRADNTEAFF. The CDR3 DNA reads as TGTGCCAGCTCCAGGGCAGACAACACTGAAGCTTTCTTT.

This clone was seen a few times. In nucleotides, the CDR3 is TGTGCCAGCAGTTCTAGAACAGGGGGCGCGGCAGATACGCAGTATTTT. It codes for CASSSRTGGAADTQYF. This chain connects TRBV28 to TRBJ2-3; 9 nucleotides line up with TRBD1. V was pared by 4 bases and J by 4 bases, with 9 bases of the junction left unmatched. There are 16 residues in the CDR3. CDR1 and CDR2 from the germline V gene are MDHEN and SYDVKM.

The V call is TRBV30, the J call TRBJ2-1; tentatively, D is TRBD1 (5 bases). The CDR3 totals 12 residues. With 5 bases removed from V and 6 bases from J, the gap between germline ends came to 11 bases. Germline V lookup: CDR1 GTSNPN, CDR2 SVGIG (reference sequence). CDR3 amino acids: CAWVRVGNEQFF. DNA of the CDR3: TGTGCCTGGGTCAGGGTTGGCAATGAGCAGTTCTTC.

This clone was found a few times. The rearrangement joins TRBV4-2 to TRBJ2-5, with 12 bases aligning to TRBD1. This CDR3 region has 16 residues. V lost 3 bases, J lost 5 bases, and 7 bases stayed unmatched. In germline, CDR1 is LGHNA, CDR2 YNFKEQ. CDR3 sequence: CASSHPGQGATETQYF. CDR3 bases: TGTGCCAGCAGCCACCCGGGACAGGGGGCGACGGAGACCCAGTACTTC.

The genes are TRBV29-1 and TRBJ1-1; TRBD1 agrees at 9 bases. J gave up 6 bases and V 7 bases, and 6 bases lay outside the gene matches. Germline assignment: CDR1 SQVTM and CDR2 ANQGSEA. CDR3 length equals 12 residues. CDR3 sequence reads: CSGGQGSSEAFF. DNA of the CDR3: TGCAGCGGGGGACAGGGTTCCTCTGAAGCTTTCTTT.

This clone appeared a single time. This chain joins TRBV4-2 and TRBJ2-2; a possible D gene is TRBD2 (6 bases). V gave up 4 bases and J gave up 0 bases, with 15 bases separating them. The CDR3 totals 17 residues. CDR1 is LGHNA and CDR2 is YNFKEQ in the germline V gene. This CDR3 reads CASSPRGWTTNTGELFF. The CDR3 DNA follows: TGTGCCAGCAGCCCCCGCGGATGGACTACGAACACCGGGGAGCTGTTTTTT.

The chain uses TRBV30 and TRBJ1-2; maybe TRBD1 (5 bases). V lost 5 bases, J lost 2 bases, and 9 bases lay in between. Germline loops: CDR1 GTSNPN, CDR2 SVGIG (reference sequence). CDR3 length: 12 amino acids. The DNA of the CDR3 is TGTGCCTGGGCAGACAGCAACTATGGCTACACCTTC. It encodes CAWADSNYGYTF.

The chain recombines TRBV14 with TRBJ2-3; 11 bases align to TRBD2. The germline CDR1 and CDR2 sequences are SGHDN and FVKESK. V gave up 3 bases and J gave up 8 bases; unmatched junction bases: 10. The CDR3 extends over 16 amino acids. The CDR3 DNA is TGTGCCAGCAGCCACACCCGGACTAGCGGGTCGTTTACGCAGTATTTT. This encodes CASSHTRTSGSFTQYF.

The chain links TRBV4-3 to TRBJ2-3; 9 bases map to TRBD2. V was pared by 1 base and J by 7 bases, with 12 bases of the junction left unmatched. This CDR3 spans 17 amino acids. The germline V gene has CDR1 LGHNA and CDR2 YSLEER. The CDR3 loop is CASSQGYFSGGVNTQYF. The DNA for the CDR3 is TGCGCCAGCAGCCAAGGCTATTTTAGCGGGGGAGTTAATACGCAGTATTTT.

Only a few counts were recorded for this clone. V gene TRBV25-1 combines with J gene TRBJ2-2, with a possible D match to TRBD2 (7 bases). Looked up from germline, CDR1 is MGHDK and CDR2 is SYGVNS. This CDR3 is built from 14 residues. The V gene lost 8 bases and the J gene lost 3 bases, with 13 bases spanning the gap. The CDR3 protein is CASQGGADTGELFF. The CDR3 DNA reads TGTGCCAGCCAAGGGGGGGCGGACACCGGGGAGCTGTTTTTT.

This clone was detected once. The J gene is TRBJ2-7, the V gene TRBV19; 7 positions agree with TRBD1. With V trimmed by 4 bases and J by 6 bases, 6 bases remained unmatched. The length of the CDR3 is 13 residues. Germline CDR1 reads LNHDA; CDR2 reads SQIVND (reference sequence). CDR3 nucleotide sequence: TGTGCCAGTAGTAAGGCAGGGGGTTTCGAGCAGTACTTC. It codes for CASSKAGGFEQYF.

The chain has TRBV7-2 and TRBJ2-5, with D unresolved. The CDR3 length is 15 residues. Germline V gene data show CDR1 as SGHTA and CDR2 as FQGNSA. V was cut by 1 base and J by 2 bases, with 11 bases left in between. This CDR3 is CASSLVRGSQETQYF. In nucleotides, the CDR3 is TGTGCCAGCAGCTTAGTCAGAGGCTCACAAGAGACCCAGTACTTC.

The gene calls are TRBV19 and TRBJ2-4; 12 bases are a match to TRBD2. This CDR3 region has 14 residues. The germline V gene has CDR1 LNHDA and CDR2 SQIVND (reference sequence). Trimming cost V 6 bases and J 6 bases; bases outside gene matches: 3. The CDR3 DNA sequence: TGTGCCAGTAGGTCTAGCGGGGGGGGAAACATTCAGTACTTC. Translating gives CASRSSGGGNIQYF.

The genes are TRBV29-1 and TRBJ1-5, with D maybe TRBD1 (6 bases). CDR1 and CDR2 from the germline V gene are SQVTM and ANQGSEA. The V end lost 4 bases, the J end lost 3 bases, and 7 bases lay between the germline ends. The CDR3 has 12 residues. The CDR3 coding sequence is TGCAGCGTTGGGGACATCAATCAGCCCCAGCATTTT. This encodes CSVGDINQPQHF.

This clone was seen just once. V is TRBV4-2 and J is TRBJ1-1; 9 positions match TRBD1. Germline trimming cut 3 bases from V and 3 bases from J; bases unmatched to any gene: 23. This CDR3 has 21 residues. Germline assignment: CDR1 LGHNA and CDR2 YNFKEQ. The CDR3 loop is CASSHSPGQGLAPSFYTEAFF. The CDR3 region has the DNA TGTGCCAGCAGCCATTCCCCGGGACAGGGACTAGCGCCTTCTTTTTACACTGAAGCTTTCTTT.

The rearrangement uses TRBV19 and TRBJ1-1; a possible D gene is TRBD1 (6 bases). The CDR3 runs to 15 residues. The ends were cut back, 4 bases at V and 3 bases at J, with 15 bases in the middle. The germline V gene encodes CDR1 LNHDA and CDR2 SQIVND (reference sequence). The CDR3 region has the DNA TGTGCCAGTAGTAGCACAGGGAGAAGCTACACTGAAGCTTTCTTT. This codes for CASSSTGRSYTEAFF.

The chain combines TRBV15 with TRBJ1-1; 8 nucleotides line up with TRBD1. The germline CDR1 and CDR2 sequences are LNHNV and YYDKDF (reference sequence). The J segment lost 4 bases and the V segment lost 0 bases, leaving 4 bases of the junction unmatched. The CDR3 has 15 residues. The CDR3 nucleotides are TGTGCCACCAGCAGAGAGGGACAGGCGGGCACTGAAGCTTTCTTT. This sequence encodes CATSREGQAGTEAFF.